In this sample, the clone carrying this T cell receptor (beta chain) turned up a few times. The antigen is not known. As to time point: week 35, safety follow-up. A 20-mer mutant IDH1 peptide at 300 ug was injected subcutaneously with topical imiquimod. The sample comes from a study of a mutant IDH1 vaccine in newly diagnosed glioma. Across the study: Visit timing is recorded as week 35 for V12 and week 47 for V13. Study-wide findings and caveats: Pseudoprogression apparently tracked independently of changes in top peripheral T cell clonotypes.

The method was immunoSEQ multiplex PCR; TCRdb's version includes in-frame clones alone and lacks a portion of them. The sample has about 32,000 clones, over 75% seen once. CDR1 and CDR2 (germline): LNHDA, SQIVND (reference sequence). This CDR3 has 14 amino acids. Trimming removed 6 bases at V and 7 bases at J, with 16 bases between. The V gene is TRBV19, the J gene TRBJ1-5; the D is unclear. The clonotype was recovered from a man aged 35-49 years with glioma. Some clones in this sample may be carry-over from other donors' samples. The source material was PBMCs, sampled from a glioma patient whose treatment included an IDH1 peptide vaccine. The CDR3 DNA reads TGTGCCAGTAGACCGGGCCCGGCACGACAGCCCCAGCATTTT. Translated, it gives CASRPGPARQPQHF.